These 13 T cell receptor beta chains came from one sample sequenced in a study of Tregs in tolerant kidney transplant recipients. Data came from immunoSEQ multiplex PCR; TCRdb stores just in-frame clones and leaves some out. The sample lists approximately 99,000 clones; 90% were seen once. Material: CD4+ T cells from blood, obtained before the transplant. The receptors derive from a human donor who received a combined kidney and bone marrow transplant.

In DNA form, the CDR3 reads TGTGCCAGCAGTGGGGCGGGACAGTACTCCGGGGAGCTGTTTTTT. Its translation is CASSGAGQYSGELFF. The rearrangement links TRBV25-1 to TRBJ2-2; tentatively, D is TRBD1 (7 bases). The length of the CDR3 is 15 residues. Trimming took 4 bases from V and 6 from J, leaving 15 bases between them. Germline lookup yields CDR1 MGHDK and CDR2 SYGVNS.

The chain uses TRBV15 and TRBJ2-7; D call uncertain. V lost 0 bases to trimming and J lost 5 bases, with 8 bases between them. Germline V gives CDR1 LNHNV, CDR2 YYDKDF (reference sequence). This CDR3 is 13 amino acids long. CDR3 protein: CATSRDSRDEQYF. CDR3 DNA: TGTGCCACCAGCAGAGATTCCCGCGACGAGCAGTACTTC. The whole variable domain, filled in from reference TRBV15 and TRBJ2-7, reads DAMVIQNPRYQVTQFGKPVTLSCSQTLNHNVMYWYQQKSSQAPKLLFHYYDKDFNNEADTPDNFQSRRPNTSFCFLDIRSPGLGDTAMYLCATSRDSRDEQYFGPGTRLTVT.

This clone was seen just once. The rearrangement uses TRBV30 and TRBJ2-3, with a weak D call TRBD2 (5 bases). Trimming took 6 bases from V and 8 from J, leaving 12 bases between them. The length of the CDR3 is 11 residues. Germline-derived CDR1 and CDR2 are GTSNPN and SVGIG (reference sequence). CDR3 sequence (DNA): TGTGCCTGCGGGCCTGAGGGTACGCAGTATTTT. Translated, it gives CACGPEGTQYF.

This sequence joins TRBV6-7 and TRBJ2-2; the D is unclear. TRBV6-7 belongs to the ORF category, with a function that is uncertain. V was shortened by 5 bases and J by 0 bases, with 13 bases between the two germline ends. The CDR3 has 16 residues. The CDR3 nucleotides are TGTGCCAGCAGTGCCCGCCCCCTAGCGAACACCGGGGAGCTGTTTTTT. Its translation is CASSARPLANTGELFF.

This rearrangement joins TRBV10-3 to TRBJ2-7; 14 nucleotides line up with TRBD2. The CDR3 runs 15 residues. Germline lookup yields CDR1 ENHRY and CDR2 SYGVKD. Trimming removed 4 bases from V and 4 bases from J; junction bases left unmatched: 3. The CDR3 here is CAISVRTSGRYEQYF. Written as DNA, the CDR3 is TGTGCCATCAGTGTCCGGACTAGCGGGAGGTACGAGCAGTACTTC.

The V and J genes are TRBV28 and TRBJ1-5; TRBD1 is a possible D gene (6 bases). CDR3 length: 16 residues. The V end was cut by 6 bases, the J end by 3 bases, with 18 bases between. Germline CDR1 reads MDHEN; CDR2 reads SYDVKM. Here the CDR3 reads CASSKQGEVLNQPQHF. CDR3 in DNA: TGTGCCAGCAGCAAACAGGGAGAAGTCCTCAATCAGCCCCAGCATTTT.

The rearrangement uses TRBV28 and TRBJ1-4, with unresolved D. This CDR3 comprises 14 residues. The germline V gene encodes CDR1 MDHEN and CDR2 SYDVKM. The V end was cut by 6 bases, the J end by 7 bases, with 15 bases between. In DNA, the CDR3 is TGTGCCAGCAGCGACGGCGGCATGTTTGAAAAACTGTTTTTT. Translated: CASSDGGMFEKLFF.

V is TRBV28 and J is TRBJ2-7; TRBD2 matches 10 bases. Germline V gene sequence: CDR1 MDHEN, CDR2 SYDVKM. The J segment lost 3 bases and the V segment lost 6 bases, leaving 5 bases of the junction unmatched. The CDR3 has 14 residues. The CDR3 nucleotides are TGTGCCAGCAGCCTAGCGGGAGACTACTACGAGCAGTACTTC. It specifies CASSLAGDYYEQYF.

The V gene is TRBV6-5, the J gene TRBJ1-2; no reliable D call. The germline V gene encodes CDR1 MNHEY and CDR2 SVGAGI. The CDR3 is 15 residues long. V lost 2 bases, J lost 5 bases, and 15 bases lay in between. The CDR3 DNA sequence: TGTGCCAGCAGTTACCGGGGTGCCGGCTCTTATGGCTACACCTTC. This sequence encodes CASSYRGAGSYGYTF.

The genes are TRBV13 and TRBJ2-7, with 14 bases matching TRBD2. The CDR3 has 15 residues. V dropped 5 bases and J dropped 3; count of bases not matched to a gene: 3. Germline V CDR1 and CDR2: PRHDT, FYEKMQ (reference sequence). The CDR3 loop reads CASSGGTSGSYEQYF. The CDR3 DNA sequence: TGTGCCAGCAGCGGGGGGACTAGCGGGAGCTACGAGCAGTACTTC.

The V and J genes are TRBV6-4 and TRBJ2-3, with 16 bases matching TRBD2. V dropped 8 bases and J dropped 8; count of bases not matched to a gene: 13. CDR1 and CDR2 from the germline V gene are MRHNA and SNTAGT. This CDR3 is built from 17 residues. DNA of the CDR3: TGTGCCAGCCGGGGACTAGCGGGAGGGCCGAATCGGGGTACGCAGTATTTT. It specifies CASRGLAGGPNRGTQYF.

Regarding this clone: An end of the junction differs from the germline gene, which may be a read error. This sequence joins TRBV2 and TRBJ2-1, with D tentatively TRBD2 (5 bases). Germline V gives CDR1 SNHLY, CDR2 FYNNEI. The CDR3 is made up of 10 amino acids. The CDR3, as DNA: TGTGCCAGCAAGGACGGGGTGGTTCTCTTC. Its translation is CASKDGVVLF. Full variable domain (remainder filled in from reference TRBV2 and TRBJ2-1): EPEVTQTPSHQVTQMGQEVILRCVPISNHLYFYWYRQILGQKVEFLVSFYNNEISEKSEIFDDQFSVERPDGSNFTLKIRSTKLEDSAMYFCASKDGVVLFGPGTRLTVL.

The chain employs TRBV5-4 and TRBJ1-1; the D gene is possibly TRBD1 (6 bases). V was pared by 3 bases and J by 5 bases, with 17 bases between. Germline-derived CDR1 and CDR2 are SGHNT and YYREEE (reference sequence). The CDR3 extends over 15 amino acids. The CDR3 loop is CASSSGGQGSTEAFF. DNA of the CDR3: TGTGCCAGCAGCTCCGGGGGGCAGGGTAGTACTGAAGCTTTCTTT.